This T cell receptor beta chain was retrieved from a study of blood T cell repertoires in COVID-19. Looking at the study overall: The United States, Italy and Spain provided the acute and convalescent COVID-19 samples.

This table comes from immunoSEQ multiplex PCR, and its TCRdb copy is limited to in-frame clones, with some not included. The profile shows roughly 32,000 clones, roughly 87% of them singletons. The specimen was peripheral blood. This receptor was identified in a man aged 80 or over with acute or convalescent COVID-19.

CDR3 DNA sequence: TGTGCCAGCAGCACGGGACAGGGTGCAGATACGCAGTATTTT. The encoded protein is CASSTGQGADTQYF. This chain joins TRBV11-3 and TRBJ2-3, with 9 bases that match TRBD1. CDR3 length: 14 residues. The trim removed 5 bases at V and 4 bases at J, leaving 4 bases unmatched. The germline CDR1 and CDR2 sequences are SGHNT and YENEEA.